The 25 T cell receptor beta chains below come from one sample, sequenced in a study of T cell responses to AZD1222 COVID-19 vaccine (TCRdb year 2021). What the time point label conveys for this sample: baseline before first vaccination. Libraries were built with the immunoSEQ multiplex PCR assay. TCRdb limited this immuneACCESS table to in-frame rearrangements with V and J called. A share of clones is missing; checked studies link under half to unresolved V genes, and the rest is unexplained. This sample gives about 160,000 clones in total; about 91% of them show up just once. Approximately 4.8% of the sample goes to the ten largest clones. The sequencing here drew on peripheral blood, taken on day 0 of AZD1222 vaccination. The receptors were gathered from an adult in good health.

This clone occurred once. This chain uses TRBV7-2 with TRBJ1-4; 8 positions match TRBD1. This CDR3 region has 15 residues. The V gene's germline CDR1 is SGHTA and CDR2 FQGNSA. Trimming took 6 bases from V and 8 from J; bases not matched to a gene: 11. CDR3 DNA: TGTGCCAGCAGTCGTGGGACAGGCCCGGTGGAAAAACTGTTTTTT. Translated: CASSRGTGPVEKLFF.

V gene TRBV5-3 combines with J gene TRBJ1-5, with 7 bases fitting TRBD1. TRBV5-3 is an open reading frame whose function is uncertain. V dropped 4 bases and J dropped 2; count of bases not matched to a gene: 12. The CDR3 consists of 17 residues. The CDR3 DNA reads TGTGCCAGAAGCCCCGAAGGGGGCGCGTCTGGCAATCAGCCCCAGCATTTT. Protein product: CARSPEGGASGNQPQHF.

V and J are TRBV3-1 (or the pseudogene TRBV3-2) and TRBJ1-2; the D gene is possibly TRBD1 (5 bases). CDR3 length: 12 residues. Germline V lookup: CDR1 LGHDT, CDR2 YNNKEL (reference sequence). V lost 8 bases, J lost 4 bases, and 11 bases lay in between. CDR3: CASGTEGYGYTF. The CDR3 DNA sequence: TGTGCCAGCGGGACGGAGGGCTATGGCTACACCTTC.

The chain is built from TRBV2 and TRBJ2-2; 9 bases fit TRBD2. The CDR3 consists of 16 residues. V shed 6 bases and J 10 bases; nucleotides not matched to a gene: 15. Germline V gene sequence: CDR1 SNHLY, CDR2 FYNNEI. The CDR3 nucleotides are TGTGCCAGCAGGGAGGCAAAGGCGGGAGGGTCGATGGAGCTGTTTTTT. It is translated as CASREAKAGGSMELFF.

The J gene is TRBJ2-7, the V gene TRBV4-1, with D tentatively TRBD1 (5 bases). Germline values: CDR1 MGHRA, CDR2 YSYEKL. V was pared by 4 bases and J by 5 bases, with 24 bases between. The CDR3 has 17 amino acids. This CDR3 is CASSPQTDSGAQHEQYF. The DNA for the CDR3 is TGCGCCAGCAGCCCTCAGACTGACAGTGGGGCGCAACACGAGCAGTACTTC.

The chain carries TRBV29-1 and TRBJ1-1; no clear D. V lost 8 bases and J lost 3, with 13 bases in between. The CDR3 is 12 residues long. Per the germline V gene, CDR1 is SQVTM and CDR2 is ANQGSEA. CDR3 protein: CSPRGIDTEAFF. The CDR3 DNA reads TGCAGCCCCCGAGGGATCGACACTGAAGCTTTCTTT.

The genes are TRBV11-2 and TRBJ1-1, with no clear D. Trimming removed 4 bases from V and 7 bases from J, with 16 bases in between. This CDR3 region has 14 residues. Per the germline V gene, CDR1 is SGHAT and CDR2 is FQNNGV. The CDR3 here is CASSYNPGRGEAFF. CDR3 bases: TGTGCCAGCAGCTATAACCCCGGCCGCGGTGAAGCTTTCTTT.

The CDR3 loop reads CASSQGELSNQPQHF. In DNA form, the CDR3 reads TGTGCCAGCAGCCAAGGAGAACTTAGCAATCAGCCCCAGCATTTT. The chain combines TRBV14 with TRBJ1-5; D remains unclear. CDR3 length equals 15 residues. Germline values: CDR1 SGHDN, CDR2 FVKESK. The ends were cut back, 1 base at V and 0 bases at J, with 7 bases in the middle.

This clone was seen only a few times. The genes are TRBV7-9 and TRBJ2-7; 9 bases match TRBD2. Per germline, CDR1 SEHNR and CDR2 FQNEAQ (reference sequence). The CDR3 runs to 16 residues. V lost 4 bases to trimming and J lost 0 bases; unmatched junction nucleotides: 7. In nucleotides, the CDR3 is TGTGCCAGCAGCTGGCGTGGCGGGAGGGGCTCCTACGAGCAGTACTTC. Translating it yields CASSWRGGRGSYEQYF.

This clone has a single count. J is TRBJ2-3 and V is TRBV19, with D perhaps assigned TRBD1 or TRBD2 (6 bases each). This CDR3 is 16 amino acids long. V lost 5 bases and J lost 2, with 17 bases in between. Germline V lookup: CDR1 LNHDA, CDR2 SQIVND (reference sequence). For the CDR3, the DNA is TGTGCCAGTAGTTCACGGTTAGGGGGGAACACAGATACGCAGTATTTT. Translated: CASSSRLGGNTDTQYF.

The gene calls are TRBV7-3 and TRBJ1-6; no reliable D call. This CDR3 spans 16 amino acids. In germline, CDR1 is SGHTA, CDR2 FQGTGA. Trimming cost V 1 base and J 7 bases, with 14 bases left between them. Written as DNA, the CDR3 is TGTGCCAGCAGCTTAAGCCCCCACGGCGAGAATTCACCCCTCCACTTT. Protein product: CASSLSPHGENSPLHF.

V gene TRBV27 combines with J gene TRBJ1-3, with a possible D match to TRBD1 (5 bases). This CDR3 spans 14 amino acids. The V gene's germline CDR1 is MNHEY and CDR2 SMNVEV (reference sequence). V was cut by 2 bases and J by 7 bases, with 12 bases left in between. The CDR3 DNA reads as TGTGCCAGCAGTTTAAGGGGTCCGAGGAACACCATATATTTT. It yields the protein CASSLRGPRNTIYF.

The chain is built from TRBV10-1 and TRBJ1-2, with a possible D match to TRBD1 (5 bases). This CDR3 contains 16 residues. The V and J ends lost 0 bases and 2 bases respectively, with 13 bases between them. CDR1 is WNHNN, CDR2 SYGVQD, per germline (reference sequence). CDR3 amino acids: CASSESSEGVNYGYTF. CDR3 bases: TGCGCCAGCAGTGAGTCGTCAGAAGGGGTAAACTATGGCTACACCTTC.

V is TRBV7-8 and J is TRBJ1-5; TRBD1 agrees at 9 bases. This CDR3 has 15 amino acids. Germline CDR1 reads SGHVS; CDR2 reads FQNEAQ. The ends lost 2 bases at V and 6 bases at J; junction bases unmatched: 5. The CDR3 DNA follows: TGTGCCAGCAGCTTAAACAGGGGGCCGATTCAGCCCCAGCATTTT. It encodes CASSLNRGPIQPQHF.

V gene TRBV9 combines with J gene TRBJ1-2; maybe TRBD1 (5 bases). V lost 3 bases, J lost 0 bases, and 15 bases lay in between. The V gene's germline CDR1 is SGDLS and CDR2 YYNGEE. This CDR3 is 16 amino acids long. The CDR3: CASSEGTGRANYGYTF. The CDR3 nucleotides read TGTGCCAGCAGCGAAGGGACCGGGAGAGCTAACTATGGCTACACCTTC.

This rearrangement joins TRBV6-5 to TRBJ2-7; no clear D. The germline V and J ends were trimmed by 6 bases and 3 bases, with 12 bases remaining between them. Germline CDR1 MNHEY, CDR2 SVGAGI. The CDR3 is 13 residues long. The CDR3 DNA follows: TGTGCCAGCAGCGATGGACGGTTCTACGAGCAGTACTTC. Protein sequence: CASSDGRFYEQYF.

This clone was observed a single time. The V call is TRBV30, the J call TRBJ2-4; a weak D match, TRBD2 (6 bases). The CDR3 loop spans 15 amino acids. CDR1 is GTSNPN and CDR2 is SVGIG in the germline V gene (reference sequence). With 5 bases removed from V and 0 bases from J, the gap between germline ends came to 14 bases. The DNA of the CDR3 is TGTGCCTGGGGGGACTCGTTACGAGCCAAAAACATTCAGTACTTC. It specifies CAWGDSLRAKNIQYF.

This rearrangement joins TRBV27 to TRBJ2-5; D assignment may be TRBD1 or TRBD2 (5 bases each). In germline, CDR1 is MNHEY, CDR2 SMNVEV (reference sequence). V gave up 0 bases and J gave up 2 bases, with 7 bases separating them. This CDR3 spans 14 amino acids. This chain's CDR3 is CASSLSGEQETQYF. The CDR3 bases are TGTGCCAGCAGTTTATCGGGGGAACAAGAGACCCAGTACTTC.

The chain employs TRBV27 and TRBJ1-2; 7 nucleotides align to TRBD1. This CDR3 has 17 amino acids. After removal of 1 base from V and 0 bases from J, the junction contained 8 bases not matched to a gene. Per germline, CDR1 MNHEY and CDR2 SMNVEV (reference sequence). CDR3 nucleotide sequence: TGTGCCAGCAGTTTATACAAACAGGGGAGAGCTAACTATGGCTACACCTTC. As protein: CASSLYKQGRANYGYTF.

The chain couples TRBV18 to TRBJ2-7; perhaps TRBD1 as D (7 bases). V was pared by 2 bases and J by 3 bases, with 14 bases between. Germline V lookup: CDR1 KGHSH, CDR2 LQKENI. The CDR3 is 15 residues long. Written as DNA, the CDR3 is TGTGCCAGCTCACCAGGCCAGGGGGGAGGCTACGAGCAGTACTTC. This gives the protein CASSPGQGGGYEQYF.

This chain uses TRBV7-9 with TRBJ2-7; D is perhaps TRBD2 (5 bases). The CDR3 consists of 12 residues. V lost 3 bases and J 4 bases, leaving 7 bases between the germline ends. In germline, CDR1 is SEHNR, CDR2 FQNEAQ (reference sequence). This CDR3 is CASSFAGYEQYF. The CDR3 DNA is TGTGCCAGCAGCTTTGCGGGTTACGAGCAGTACTTC.

The V and J genes are TRBV28 and TRBJ1-4, with a tentative D call TRBD1 (6 bases). CDR1 and CDR2 from the germline V gene are MDHEN and SYDVKM. CDR3 length equals 13 residues. V was cut by 11 bases and J by 8 bases, with 18 bases left in between. The CDR3 DNA follows: TGTGCCGCAGGGGAGAGCCAGCGAGAAAAACTGTTTTTT. Its protein product is CAAGESQREKLFF.

The chain links TRBV5-5 to TRBJ2-7; 7 nucleotides align to TRBD1. J gave up 2 bases and V 2 bases, and 1 base lay outside the gene matches. The germline V gene has CDR1 SGHKS and CDR2 YYEKEE (reference sequence). The CDR3 loop spans 13 amino acids. The CDR3 DNA reads as TGTGCCAGCAGCTTCGACAGGGCCTACGAGCAGTACTTC. Translating it yields CASSFDRAYEQYF.

In its sample, this clone was seen once. The genes are TRBV3-1 (or the pseudogene TRBV3-2) and TRBJ1-1, with a weak D call TRBD1 (5 bases). Germline assignment: CDR1 LGHDT and CDR2 YNNKEL (reference sequence). The germline V and J ends were trimmed by 4 bases and 7 bases, with 10 bases remaining between them. The CDR3 is 12 residues long. DNA of the CDR3: TGTGCCAGCAGCCGGGGGGGGATTGAAGCTTTCTTT. The encoded protein is CASSRGGIEAFF.

V usage is TRBV5-1 and J usage is TRBJ2-2, with D perhaps matching TRBD2 (7 bases). Trimming shortened V by 1 base and J by 5 bases, and 12 bases separated the two germline ends. CDR1 and CDR2 (germline): SGHRS, YFSETQ. This CDR3 spans 15 amino acids. Here the CDR3 reads CASSLTGGETGELFF. The CDR3, as DNA: TGCGCCAGCAGCTTGACGGGGGGCGAAACCGGGGAGCTGTTTTTT.